This is a list of T cell receptor beta chains from one sample in a study of blood T cell repertoires in COVID-19. TCRdb keeps only in-frame clones here, not all; method: immunoSEQ multiplex PCR. Seen here are hundreds of thousands of clones, 75% to 90% observed once, and the top ten hold over 1.3%. Source material: peripheral blood. The receptors originated from a woman under 40 with active or convalescent COVID-19. CDR3s include the opening cysteine and the closing phenylalanine or tryptophan.

V: TRBV21-1
J: TRBJ1-1
CDR3: CASSKVVAGGGTEAFF

V: TRBV7-9
J: TRBJ2-7
CDR3: CASSSRPGTGPGLVYEQYF

V: TRBV5-1
J: TRBJ2-7
CDR3: CASYPGTGRYEQYF

V: TRBV6-5
J: TRBJ1-2
CDR3: CASSRDSNYGYTF

V: TRBV2
J: TRBJ2-1
CDR3: CASSAGGSSYNEQFF

V: TRBV19
J: TRBJ2-5
CDR3: CASSRATGLETQYF

V: TRBV14
J: TRBJ1-2
CDR3: CASSREVGGYTF

V: TRBV4-1
J: TRBJ2-7
CDR3: CASSHFIPQDSGYEQYF

V: TRBV4-2
J: TRBJ2-3
CDR3: CASSHLGQRGSTDTQYF

V: TRBV30
J: TRBJ1-2
CDR3: CAWSRATGTVYGYTF

V: TRBV6-4
J: TRBJ1-2
CDR3: CASSDSSGPQRGYGYTF

V: TRBV5-4
J: TRBJ2-7
CDR3: CASSDRVDYEQYF

V: TRBV6-5
J: TRBJ1-2
CDR3: CASRPGTDPYGYTF

V: TRBV7-7
J: TRBJ2-3
CDR3: CASSLGRTSVDTQYF

V: TRBV11-2
J: TRBJ2-5
CDR3: CASSARGETQYF

V: TRBV2
J: TRBJ2-1
CDR3: CASRLLTSGSFNEQFF

V: TRBV14
J: TRBJ2-5
CDR3: CASSPRTGGETQYF

V: TRBV24-1
J: TRBJ2-7
CDR3: CATSPGLAGYEQYF